Detailed here is one T cell receptor (beta chain). The antigen is not known. The entry originates in a study of T cell responses to AZD1222 COVID-19 vaccine. The study, taken as a whole, reports: Increased Spike-specific TCR breadth and depth were observed after two AZD1222 doses. White British people made up most donors, females outnumbered males, and clonal diversity was possibly underestimated.

The CDR3 contains 15 residues. Germline V gene lookup returns CDR1 MNHEY and CDR2 SVGAGI. Trimming stripped 5 bases from V and 2 bases from J, with 15 bases between. The assay was immunoSEQ multiplex PCR, and TCRdb's table has in-frame clones only and misses some. The sample lists 75,000 to 95,000 clones; around nine tenths were seen once. Here the sequenced sample was peripheral blood, taken on day 0 of AZD1222 vaccination. This clonotype was sampled from an adult in good health. J is TRBJ1-2 and V is TRBV6-5; D is unresolved. For the CDR3, the DNA is TGTGCCAGCAGTAGATCCCCGTTAGGGAACTATGGCTACACCTTC. Amino acids: CASSRSPLGNYGYTF.